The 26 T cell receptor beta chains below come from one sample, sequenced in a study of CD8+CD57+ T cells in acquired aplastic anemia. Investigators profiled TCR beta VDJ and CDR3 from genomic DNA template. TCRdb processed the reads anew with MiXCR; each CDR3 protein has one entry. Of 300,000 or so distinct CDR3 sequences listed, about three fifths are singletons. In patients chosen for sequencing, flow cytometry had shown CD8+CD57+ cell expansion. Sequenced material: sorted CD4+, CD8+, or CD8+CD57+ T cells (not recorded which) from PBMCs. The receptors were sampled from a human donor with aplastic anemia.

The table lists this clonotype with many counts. CDR3 protein: CASSLAGTGLYEQYF. DNA of the CDR3: TGTGCCAGCAGCTTAGCCGGGACAGGGCTCTACGAGCAGTACTTC. V usage is TRBV7-6 and J usage is TRBJ2-7; TRBD1 agrees at 9 bases. Losses at the gene ends were 0 bases for V and 3 bases for J; bases not matched to a gene: 3. This CDR3 comprises 15 residues. Germline CDR1 SGHVS, CDR2 FNYEAQ.

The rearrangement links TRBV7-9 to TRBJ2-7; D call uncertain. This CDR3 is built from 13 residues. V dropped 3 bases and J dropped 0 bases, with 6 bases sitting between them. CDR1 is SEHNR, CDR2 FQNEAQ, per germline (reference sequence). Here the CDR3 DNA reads TGTGCCAGCAGCTTCCCCTTCTCCTACGAGCAGTACTTC. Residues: CASSFPFSYEQYF. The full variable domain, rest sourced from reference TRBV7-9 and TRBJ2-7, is DTGVSQNPRHKITKRGQNVTFRCDPISEHNRLYWYRQTLGQGPEFLTYFQNEAQLEKSRLLSDRFSAERPKGSFSTLEIQRTEQGDSAMYLCASSFPFSYEQYFGPGTRLTVT.

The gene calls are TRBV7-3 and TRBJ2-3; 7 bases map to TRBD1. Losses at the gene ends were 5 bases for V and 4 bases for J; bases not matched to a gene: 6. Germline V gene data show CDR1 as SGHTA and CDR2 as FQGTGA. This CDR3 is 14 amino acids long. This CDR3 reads CASSDTGEADTQYF. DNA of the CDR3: TGTGCCAGCAGCGACACAGGGGAAGCAGATACGCAGTATTTT.

The CDR3 nucleotides are TGTGCCAGCAGCTTAGTGGGCGGGAGGGGGGTAGAGACCCAGTACTTC. It specifies CASSLVGGRGVETQYF. The rearrangement joins TRBV7-2 to TRBJ2-5, with 9 bases that match TRBD2. V dropped 1 base and J dropped 4; count of bases not matched to a gene: 7. The CDR3 is 16 amino acids. Germline loops: CDR1 SGHTA, CDR2 FQGNSA.

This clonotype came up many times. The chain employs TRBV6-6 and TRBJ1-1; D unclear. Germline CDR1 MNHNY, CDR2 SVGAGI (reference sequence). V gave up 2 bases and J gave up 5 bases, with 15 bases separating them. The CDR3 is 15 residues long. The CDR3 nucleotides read TGTGCCAGCAGTTACCCCCTGGGGTTAGGTACTGAAGCTTTCTTT. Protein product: CASSYPLGLGTEAFF.

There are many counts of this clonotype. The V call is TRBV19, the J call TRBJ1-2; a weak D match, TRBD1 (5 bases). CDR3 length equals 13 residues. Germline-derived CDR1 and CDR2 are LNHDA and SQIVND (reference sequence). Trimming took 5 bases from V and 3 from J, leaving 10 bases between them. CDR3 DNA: TGTGCCAGTAGTCTTGGGGGATACTATGGCTACACCTTC. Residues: CASSLGGYYGYTF.

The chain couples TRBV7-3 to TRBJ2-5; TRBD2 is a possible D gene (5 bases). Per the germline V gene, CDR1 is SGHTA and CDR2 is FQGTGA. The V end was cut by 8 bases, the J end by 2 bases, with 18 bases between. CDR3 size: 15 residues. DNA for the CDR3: TGTGCCAGCGGGCCGACGGGATCTTCTCAAGAGACCCAGTACTTC. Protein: CASGPTGSSQETQYF.

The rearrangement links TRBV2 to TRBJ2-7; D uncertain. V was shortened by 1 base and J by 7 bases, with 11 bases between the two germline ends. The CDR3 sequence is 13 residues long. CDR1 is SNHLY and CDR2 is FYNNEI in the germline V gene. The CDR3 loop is CASSEGVGFEQYF. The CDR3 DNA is TGTGCCAGCAGTGAAGGGGTAGGATTTGAGCAGTACTTC.

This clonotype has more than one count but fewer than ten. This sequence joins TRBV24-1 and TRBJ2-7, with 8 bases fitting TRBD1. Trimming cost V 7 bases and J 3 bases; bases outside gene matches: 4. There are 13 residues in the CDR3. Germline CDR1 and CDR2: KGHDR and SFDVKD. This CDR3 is CATRAGGSYEQYF. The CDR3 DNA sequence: TGTGCCACCAGGGCAGGGGGCAGCTACGAGCAGTACTTC.

CDR3 nucleotide sequence: TGTGCCAGTAGTATTAGGACAGGCGGCTACACCTTC. Translation gives CASSIRTGGYTF. V and J are TRBV19 and TRBJ1-2, with TRBD1 matching 7 bases. Germline V gene lookup returns CDR1 LNHDA and CDR2 SQIVND (reference sequence). J lost 8 bases, V lost 3 bases, and 3 bases had no gene match. This CDR3 contains 12 residues.

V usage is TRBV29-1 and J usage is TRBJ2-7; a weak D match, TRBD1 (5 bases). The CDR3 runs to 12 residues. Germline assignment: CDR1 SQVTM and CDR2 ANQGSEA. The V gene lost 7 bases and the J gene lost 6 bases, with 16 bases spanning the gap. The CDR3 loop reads CSAQEMGPEQYF. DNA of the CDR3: TGCAGCGCCCAGGAGATGGGGCCCGAGCAGTACTTC.

CDR3 protein: CASSEVLGSQETQYF. The CDR3 region has the DNA TGTGCCAGCAGTGAAGTCCTCGGGAGCCAAGAGACCCAGTACTTC. V gene TRBV2 combines with J gene TRBJ2-5, with D tentatively TRBD2 (6 bases). There are 15 residues in the CDR3. V lost 1 base to trimming and J lost 1 base, with 10 bases between them. The germline CDR1 and CDR2 sequences are SNHLY and FYNNEI. The whole variable domain, remainder taken from reference TRBV2 and TRBJ2-5, is EPEVTQTPSHQVTQMGQEVILRCVPISNHLYFYWYRQILGQKVEFLVSFYNNEISEKSEIFDDQFSVERPDGSNFTLKIRSTKLEDSAMYFCASSEVLGSQETQYFGPGTRLLVL.

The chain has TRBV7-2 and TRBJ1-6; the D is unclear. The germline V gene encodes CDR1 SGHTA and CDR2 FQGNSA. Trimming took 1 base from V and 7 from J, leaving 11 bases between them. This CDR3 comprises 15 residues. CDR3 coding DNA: TGTGCCAGCAGCTTAGACGGTGGGGTGAATTCACCCCTCCACTTT. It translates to CASSLDGGVNSPLHF.

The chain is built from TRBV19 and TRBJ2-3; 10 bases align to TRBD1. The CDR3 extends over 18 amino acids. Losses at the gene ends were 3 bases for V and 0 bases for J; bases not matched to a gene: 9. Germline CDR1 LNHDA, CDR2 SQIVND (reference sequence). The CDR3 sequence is CASSIAGTGASSTDTQYF. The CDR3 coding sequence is TGTGCCAGTAGTATTGCCGGGACAGGGGCGTCTAGCACAGATACGCAGTATTTT.

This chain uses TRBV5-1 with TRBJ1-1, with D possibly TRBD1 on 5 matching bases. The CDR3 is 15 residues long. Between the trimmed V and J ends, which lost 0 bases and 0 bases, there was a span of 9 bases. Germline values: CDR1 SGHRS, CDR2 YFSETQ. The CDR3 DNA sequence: TGCGCCAGCAGCTTGGCGGGGGTGATGAACACTGAAGCTTTCTTT. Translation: CASSLAGVMNTEAFF. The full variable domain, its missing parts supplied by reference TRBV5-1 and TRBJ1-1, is KAGVTQTPRYLIKTRGQQVTLSCSPISGHRSVSWYQQTPGQGLQFLFEYFSETQRNKGNFPGRFSGRQFSNSRSEMNVSTLELGDSALYLCASSLAGVMNTEAFFGQGTRLTVV.

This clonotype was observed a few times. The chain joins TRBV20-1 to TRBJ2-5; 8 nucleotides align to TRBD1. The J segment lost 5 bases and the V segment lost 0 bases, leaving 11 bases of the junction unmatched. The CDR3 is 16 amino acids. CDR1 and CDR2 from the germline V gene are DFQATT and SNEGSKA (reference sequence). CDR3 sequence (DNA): TGCAGTGCTAGAGATCCCTTGACAGGGGAGATGGAGACCCAGTACTTC. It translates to CSARDPLTGEMETQYF.

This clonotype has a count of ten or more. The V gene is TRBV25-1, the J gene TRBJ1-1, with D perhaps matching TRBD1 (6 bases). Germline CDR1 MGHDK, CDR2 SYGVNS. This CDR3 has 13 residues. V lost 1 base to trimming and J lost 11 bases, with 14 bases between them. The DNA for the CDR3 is TGTGCCAGCAGTGAATCAGGGGCGTGGAAGGCTTTCTTT. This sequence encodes CASSESGAWKAFF.

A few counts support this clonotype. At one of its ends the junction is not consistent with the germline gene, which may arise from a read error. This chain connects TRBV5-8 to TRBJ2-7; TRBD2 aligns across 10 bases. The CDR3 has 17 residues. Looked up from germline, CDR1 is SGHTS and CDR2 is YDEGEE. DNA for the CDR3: TGCGCCAGCAGCCCCGTTAATGTAGCGGGAGGCCCCTACGAGCAGTACTTC. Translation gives CASSPVNVAGGPYEQYF.

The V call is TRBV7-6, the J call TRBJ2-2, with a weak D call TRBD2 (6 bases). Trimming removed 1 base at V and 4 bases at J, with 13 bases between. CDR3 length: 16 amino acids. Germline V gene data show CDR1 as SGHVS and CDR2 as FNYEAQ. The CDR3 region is CASSLGLSGSTGELFF. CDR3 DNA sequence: TGTGCCAGCAGCTTAGGGCTTAGCGGCAGCACCGGGGAGCTGTTTTTT.

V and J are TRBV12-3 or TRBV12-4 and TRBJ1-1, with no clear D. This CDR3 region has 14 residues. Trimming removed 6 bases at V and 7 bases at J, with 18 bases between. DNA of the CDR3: TGTGCCAGCAGACCCCCCGCAAGGGCCTATGAAGCTTTCTTT. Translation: CASRPPARAYEAFF.

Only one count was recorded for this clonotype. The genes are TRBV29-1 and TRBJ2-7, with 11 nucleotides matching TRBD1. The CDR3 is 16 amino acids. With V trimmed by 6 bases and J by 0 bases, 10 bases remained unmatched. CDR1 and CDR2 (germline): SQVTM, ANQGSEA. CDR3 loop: CSVDPGQGVLSYEQYF. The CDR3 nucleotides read TGCAGCGTCGACCCGGGACAGGGGGTCCTCTCCTACGAGCAGTACTTC.

This CDR3 is CASSRGTDGTDTQYF. CDR3 nucleotide sequence: TGTGCCAGTAGCAGAGGGACAGACGGTACAGATACGCAGTATTTT. The V and J genes are TRBV19 and TRBJ2-3; 7 bases align to TRBD1. V trimming: 6 bases; J trimming: 3 bases; junction bases outside the gene matches: 9. Per the germline V gene, CDR1 is LNHDA and CDR2 is SQIVND (reference sequence). The CDR3 sequence is 15 residues long.

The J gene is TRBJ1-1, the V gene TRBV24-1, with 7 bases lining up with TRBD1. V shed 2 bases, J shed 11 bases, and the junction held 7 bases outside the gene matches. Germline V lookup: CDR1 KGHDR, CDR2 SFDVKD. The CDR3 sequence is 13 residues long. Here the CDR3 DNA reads TGTGCCACCAGTGATTGGGGAGGGGGCAGGGCTTTCTTT. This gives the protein CATSDWGGGRAFF.

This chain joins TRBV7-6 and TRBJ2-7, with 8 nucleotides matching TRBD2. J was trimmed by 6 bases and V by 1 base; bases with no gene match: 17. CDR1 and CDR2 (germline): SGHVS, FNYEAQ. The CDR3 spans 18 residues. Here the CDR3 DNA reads TGTGCCAGCAGCTTAGTGTCCCTCCGACTAGCGTGGGGGACCGAGCAGTACTTC. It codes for CASSLVSLRLAWGTEQYF. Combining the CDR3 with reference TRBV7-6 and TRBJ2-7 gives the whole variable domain GAGVSQSPRYKVTKRGQDVALRCDPISGHVSLYWYRQALGQGPEFLTYFNYEAQQDKSGLPNDRFSAERPEGSISTLTIQRTEQRDSAMYRCASSLVSLRLAWGTEQYFGPGTRLTVT.

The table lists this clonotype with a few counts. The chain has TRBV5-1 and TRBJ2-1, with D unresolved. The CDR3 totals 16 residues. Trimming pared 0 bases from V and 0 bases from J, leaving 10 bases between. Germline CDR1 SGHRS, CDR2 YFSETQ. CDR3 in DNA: TGCGCCAGCAGCTTGGTAAACACCCGCTCCTACAATGAGCAGTTCTTC. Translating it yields CASSLVNTRSYNEQFF.

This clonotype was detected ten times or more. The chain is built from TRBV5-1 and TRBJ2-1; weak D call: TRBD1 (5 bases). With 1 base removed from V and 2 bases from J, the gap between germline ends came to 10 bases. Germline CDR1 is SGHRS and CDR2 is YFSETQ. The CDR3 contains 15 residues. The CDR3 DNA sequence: TGCGCCAGCAGCTTGAACGAACAGGCCTACAATGAGCAGTTCTTC. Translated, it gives CASSLNEQAYNEQFF.